The rows below give T cell receptor beta chains drawn from one sample of a study of cytomegalovirus exposure and HLA in healthy donors. The data were produced by immunoSEQ multiplex PCR, yet TCRdb's version contains in-frame clones alone and is incomplete. The sample shows about 220,000 clones, about 81% of them seen only once. Sequencing was done on a sample of PBMCs. These receptors were taken from a woman aged 40 to 50 in good health and CMV-seropositive. The CDR3 runs from the conserved cysteine through the conserved F or W. A D gene is named only where the DNA matches it firmly. Clone size is given for some rows only: seen once, a few or many times, or a class if the clone is expanded.

d_call: TRBD1
cdr3_length: 15
clone_size: .
v_call: TRBV2
j_call: TRBJ1-3
cdr3_aa: CASSRTGGTGNTIYF
cdr3_nt: TGTGCCAGCAGTCGAACAGGGGGCACTGGAAACACCATATATTTT

d_call: .
cdr3_length: 16
clone_size: .
v_call: TRBV6-6
j_call: TRBJ1-4
cdr3_aa: CASSYSEWSGGEKLFF
cdr3_nt: TGTGCCAGCAGTTACTCGGAGTGGTCCGGAGGTGAAAAACTGTTTTTT

d_call: .
cdr3_length: 13
clone_size: .
v_call: TRBV19
j_call: TRBJ2-7
cdr3_aa: CASSKQGPYEQYF
cdr3_nt: TGTGCCAGTAGTAAACAGGGCCCCTACGAGCAGTACTTC

d_call: .
cdr3_length: 15
clone_size: .
v_call: TRBV4-3
j_call: TRBJ1-5
cdr3_aa: CASSQDLDGAEPQHF
cdr3_nt: TGCGCCAGCAGCCAAGATCTAGATGGAGCAGAGCCCCAGCATTTT

d_call: .
cdr3_length: 10
clone_size: .
v_call: TRBV20-1
j_call: TRBJ1-1
cdr3_aa: CSAANTEAFF
cdr3_nt: TGCAGTGCGGCGAACACTGAAGCTTTCTTT

d_call: TRBD1
cdr3_length: 15
clone_size: .
v_call: TRBV19
j_call: TRBJ2-7
cdr3_aa: CASSPSGTGSYEQYF
cdr3_nt: TGTGCCAGTAGTCCCTCCGGGACAGGCTCCTACGAGCAGTACTTC

d_call: .
cdr3_length: 17
clone_size: .
v_call: TRBV9
j_call: TRBJ1-6
cdr3_aa: CASSVAAGDLGGSPLHF
cdr3_nt: TGTGCCAGCAGCGTAGCCGCCGGGGACTTGGGGGGTTCACCCCTCCACTTT

d_call: .
cdr3_length: 14
clone_size: .
v_call: TRBV12-5
j_call: TRBJ1-2
cdr3_aa: CASGLVPGDYGYTF
cdr3_nt: TGTGCTAGTGGTTTGGTACCCGGGGACTATGGCTACACCTTC

d_call: TRBD2
cdr3_length: 15
clone_size: once
v_call: TRBV9
j_call: TRBJ2-2
cdr3_aa: CASSPFGTRLRELFF
cdr3_nt: TGTGCCAGCAGCCCATTTGGGACTAGGCTCAGGGAGCTGTTTTTT

d_call: TRBD1
cdr3_length: 16
clone_size: .
v_call: TRBV6-5
j_call: TRBJ1-6
cdr3_aa: CASSYAGTAHNSPLHF
cdr3_nt: TGTGCCAGCAGTTACGCCGGGACAGCTCATAATTCCCCCCTCCACTTT

d_call: .
cdr3_length: 15
clone_size: .
v_call: TRBV5-4
j_call: TRBJ2-2
cdr3_aa: CASSLSSLKAGELFF
cdr3_nt: TGTGCCAGCAGCCTGAGCTCCCTGAAAGCCGGGGAGCTGTTTTTT

d_call: TRBD1
cdr3_length: 16
clone_size: .
v_call: TRBV2
j_call: TRBJ1-2
cdr3_aa: CASSERTGRLDYGYTF
cdr3_nt: TGTGCCAGCAGTGAAAGGACAGGGCGGTTGGACTATGGCTACACCTTC

d_call: TRBD2
cdr3_length: 12
clone_size: .
v_call: TRBV29-1
j_call: TRBJ2-1
cdr3_aa: CRTTSGDNEQFF
cdr3_nt: TGCAGGACGACTAGCGGGGATAATGAGCAGTTCTTC

d_call: .
cdr3_length: 15
clone_size: .
v_call: TRBV7-9
j_call: TRBJ1-1
cdr3_aa: CASSLAQRRNTEAFF
cdr3_nt: TGTGCCAGCAGCTTAGCGCAGAGGAGGAACACTGAAGCTTTCTTT

d_call: .
cdr3_length: 14
clone_size: .
v_call: TRBV6-1
j_call: TRBJ1-1
cdr3_aa: CASRPGLKNTEAFF
cdr3_nt: TGTGCCAGCAGACCGGGACTCAAGAACACTGAAGCTTTCTTT

d_call: .
cdr3_length: 15
clone_size: .
v_call: TRBV5-1
j_call: TRBJ1-1
cdr3_aa: CASSSSTGMNTEAFF
cdr3_nt: TGCGCCAGCAGCTCAAGCACAGGGATGAACACTGAAGCTTTCTTT

d_call: .
cdr3_length: 13
clone_size: .
v_call: TRBV7-2
j_call: TRBJ1-1
cdr3_aa: CASSPSQGTEAFF
cdr3_nt: TGTGCCAGCAGCCCGAGCCAGGGAACTGAAGCTTTCTTT

d_call: .
cdr3_length: 12
clone_size: few
v_call: TRBV9
j_call: TRBJ1-2
cdr3_aa: CASSARTYGYTF
cdr3_nt: TGTGCCAGCAGCGCTAGAACTTATGGCTACACCTTC

d_call: TRBD2
cdr3_length: 16
clone_size: few
v_call: TRBV7-3
j_call: TRBJ2-3
cdr3_aa: CASSPRGRGSGDTQYF
cdr3_nt: TGTGCCAGCAGCCCTCGTGGGCGGGGGTCCGGAGATACGCAGTATTTT

d_call: .
cdr3_length: 14
clone_size: .
v_call: TRBV27
j_call: TRBJ2-2
cdr3_aa: CASSGSTGTGELFF
cdr3_nt: TGTGCCAGCAGTGGTAGTACGGGCACCGGGGAGCTGTTTTTT

d_call: .
cdr3_length: 14
clone_size: few
v_call: TRBV2
j_call: TRBJ1-1
cdr3_aa: CASSEREGGTEAFF
cdr3_nt: TGTGCCAGCAGTGAAAGAGAGGGAGGCACTGAAGCTTTCTTT

d_call: .
cdr3_length: 12
clone_size: .
v_call: TRBV12-5
j_call: TRBJ2-5
cdr3_aa: CASGDSLRTQYF
cdr3_nt: TGTGCTAGTGGAGACAGTCTTAGGACCCAGTACTTC

d_call: TRBD1
cdr3_length: 15
clone_size: .
v_call: TRBV25-1
j_call: TRBJ1-5
cdr3_aa: CASSDGTGVNQPQHF
cdr3_nt: TGTGCCAGCAGTGACGGGACAGGGGTTAATCAGCCCCAGCATTTT

d_call: TRBD1
cdr3_length: 15
clone_size: .
v_call: TRBV9
j_call: TRBJ2-7
cdr3_aa: CASSVTGVNSYEQYF
cdr3_nt: TGTGCCAGCAGCGTTACAGGGGTCAACTCCTACGAGCAGTACTTC

d_call: .
cdr3_length: 12
clone_size: .
v_call: TRBV29-1
j_call: TRBJ2-3
cdr3_aa: CSVDLGRDTQYF
cdr3_nt: TGCAGCGTTGATTTGGGGAGAGATACGCAGTATTTT

d_call: .
cdr3_length: 18
clone_size: .
v_call: TRBV12-2
j_call: TRBJ1-1
cdr3_aa: CASRLVRGNFLGVTEAFF
cdr3_nt: TGTGCAAGTCGCTTAGTCAGGGGAAACTTTTTGGGGGTCACTGAAGCTTTCTTT

d_call: TRBD2
cdr3_length: 17
clone_size: .
v_call: TRBV4-1
j_call: TRBJ2-1
cdr3_aa: CASSQGSGTSGSNEQFF
cdr3_nt: TGCGCCAGCAGCCAGGGATCCGGGACTAGCGGGAGCAATGAGCAGTTCTTC

d_call: TRBD1
cdr3_length: 14
clone_size: .
v_call: TRBV7-9
j_call: TRBJ1-1
cdr3_aa: CSSSGTGRGTEAFF
cdr3_nt: TGTTCCAGCAGCGGGACAGGGAGAGGCACTGAAGCTTTCTTT

d_call: TRBD2
cdr3_length: 17
clone_size: .
v_call: TRBV5-5
j_call: TRBJ2-1
cdr3_aa: CASSLGLADFSYNEQFF
cdr3_nt: TGTGCCAGCAGCTTGGGACTAGCGGACTTCTCCTACAATGAGCAGTTCTTC

d_call: .
cdr3_length: 14
clone_size: .
v_call: TRBV5-1
j_call: TRBJ1-1
cdr3_aa: CASSLGLVEREAFF
cdr3_nt: TGCGCCAGCAGCTTGGGGTTAGTCGAGCGTGAAGCTTTCTTT

d_call: .
cdr3_length: 15
clone_size: .
v_call: TRBV6-5
j_call: TRBJ1-5
cdr3_aa: CASRRGTHSNQPQHF
cdr3_nt: TGTGCCAGCAGGCGCGGGACGCATAGCAATCAGCCCCAGCATTTT

d_call: .
cdr3_length: 15
clone_size: .
v_call: TRBV13
j_call: TRBJ2-1
cdr3_aa: CASSLGRFSYNEQFF
cdr3_nt: TGTGCCAGCAGCTTAGGGCGCTTCTCCTACAATGAGCAGTTCTTC

d_call: TRBD1
cdr3_length: 18
clone_size: .
v_call: TRBV19
j_call: TRBJ2-7
cdr3_aa: CASSIAATDRHLSYEQYF
cdr3_nt: TGTGCCAGTAGTATAGCGGCGACGGACAGGCACCTCTCCTACGAGCAGTACTTC

d_call: TRBD1
cdr3_length: 15
clone_size: .
v_call: TRBV15
j_call: TRBJ2-4
cdr3_aa: CATSRFGTELNIQYF
cdr3_nt: TGTGCCACCAGCAGATTCGGGACAGAATTGAACATTCAGTACTTC

d_call: .
cdr3_length: 15
clone_size: .
v_call: TRBV5-8
j_call: TRBJ2-3
cdr3_aa: CASSLSQPGRGEQYF
cdr3_nt: TGTGCCAGCAGCTTGTCGCAGCCGGGCAGGGGCGAGCAGTATTTT

d_call: .
cdr3_length: 14
clone_size: .
v_call: TRBV6-5
j_call: TRBJ2-2
cdr3_aa: CASSHQWGAGELFF
cdr3_nt: TGTGCCAGCAGTCACCAGTGGGGGGCCGGGGAGCTGTTTTTT

d_call: .
cdr3_length: 17
clone_size: few
v_call: TRBV27
j_call: TRBJ2-7
cdr3_aa: CASSLKSSQTGSYEQYF
cdr3_nt: TGTGCCAGCAGTTTAAAATCCAGCCAGACGGGGAGTTACGAGCAGTACTTC

d_call: .
cdr3_length: 19
clone_size: .
v_call: TRBV7-2
j_call: TRBJ2-2
cdr3_aa: CASSPSGTGTAGGAGELFF
cdr3_nt: TGTGCCAGCAGCCCATCCGGGACAGGGACAGCGGGAGGGGCCGGGGAGCTGTTTTTT

d_call: .
cdr3_length: 13
clone_size: .
v_call: TRBV19
j_call: TRBJ1-1
cdr3_aa: CASSFAGETEAFF
cdr3_nt: TGTGCCAGTAGTTTCGCGGGGGAAACTGAAGCTTTCTTT

d_call: .
cdr3_length: 17
clone_size: .
v_call: TRBV5-1
j_call: TRBJ1-1
cdr3_aa: CASSLSFNGRVNTEAFF
cdr3_nt: TGCGCCAGCAGCCTTTCCTTCAATGGGCGAGTAAACACTGAAGCTTTCTTT

d_call: .
cdr3_length: 15
clone_size: .
v_call: TRBV18
j_call: TRBJ2-7
cdr3_aa: CASSPTGPNVDEQYF
cdr3_nt: TGTGCCAGCTCACCAACAGGGCCTAACGTGGACGAGCAGTACTTC

d_call: .
cdr3_length: 14
clone_size: .
v_call: TRBV7-2
j_call: TRBJ1-1
cdr3_aa: CASSYTGKNTEAFF
cdr3_nt: TGTGCCAGCAGTTACACAGGGAAGAACACTGAAGCTTTCTTT

d_call: TRBD2
cdr3_length: 18
clone_size: .
v_call: TRBV9
j_call: TRBJ2-3
cdr3_aa: CASSVAPSGGANQDTQYF
cdr3_nt: TGTGCCAGCAGCGTAGCCCCTAGCGGGGGGGCGAATCAAGATACGCAGTATTTT

d_call: TRBD1
cdr3_length: 17
clone_size: .
v_call: TRBV9
j_call: TRBJ2-1
cdr3_aa: CASSVDMAGGSYNEQFF
cdr3_nt: TGTGCCAGCAGCGTAGATATGGCAGGGGGCTCCTACAATGAGCAGTTCTTC

d_call: .
cdr3_length: 14
clone_size: .
v_call: TRBV15
j_call: TRBJ2-7
cdr3_aa: CATSRAGLRSEQYF
cdr3_nt: TGTGCCACCAGCAGGGCAGGACTTCGGTCGGAGCAGTACTTC

d_call: TRBD2
cdr3_length: 15
clone_size: once
v_call: TRBV19
j_call: TRBJ2-1
cdr3_aa: CASSIASGGSNEQFF
cdr3_nt: TGTGCCAGTAGTATCGCTAGCGGGGGGTCCAATGAGCAGTTCTTC

d_call: .
cdr3_length: 15
clone_size: once
v_call: TRBV6-5
j_call: TRBJ2-1
cdr3_aa: CASSPPGRSYNEQFF
cdr3_nt: TGTGCCAGCAGCCCCCCGGGTCGCTCCTACAATGAGCAGTTCTTC

d_call: TRBD1
cdr3_length: 16
clone_size: .
v_call: TRBV6-5
j_call: TRBJ2-7
cdr3_aa: CASSYSGQGFPYEQYF
cdr3_nt: TGTGCCAGCAGTTACTCGGGACAGGGGTTCCCCTACGAGCAGTACTTC

d_call: .
cdr3_length: 15
clone_size: .
v_call: TRBV2
j_call: TRBJ2-6
cdr3_aa: CASSSEGSGANVLTF
cdr3_nt: TGTGCCAGCAGTAGTGAGGGTTCTGGGGCCAACGTCCTGACTTTC

d_call: TRBD2
cdr3_length: 23
clone_size: .
v_call: TRBV23-1
j_call: TRBJ2-7
cdr3_aa: CASRTRGVSGELTSGEERGEQYF
cdr3_nt: TGCGCCAGCCGGACCCGGGGGGTTTCGGGGGAGCTGACTAGCGGAGAAGAGCGGGGGGAGCAGTACTTC

d_call: TRBD1
cdr3_length: 17
clone_size: few
v_call: TRBV19
j_call: TRBJ2-6
cdr3_aa: CASSQNPGTAGANVLTF
cdr3_nt: TGTGCCAGTAGTCAAAACCCGGGGACAGCTGGGGCCAACGTCCTGACTTTC

d_call: TRBD1
cdr3_length: 14
clone_size: .
v_call: TRBV28
j_call: TRBJ1-2
cdr3_aa: CASLGQATSYGYTF
cdr3_nt: TGTGCCAGCTTGGGACAGGCCACCTCCTATGGCTACACCTTC

d_call: .
cdr3_length: 11
clone_size: .
v_call: TRBV2
j_call: TRBJ2-7
cdr3_aa: CASSATYEQYF
cdr3_nt: TGTGCCAGCAGTGCTACCTACGAGCAGTACTTC